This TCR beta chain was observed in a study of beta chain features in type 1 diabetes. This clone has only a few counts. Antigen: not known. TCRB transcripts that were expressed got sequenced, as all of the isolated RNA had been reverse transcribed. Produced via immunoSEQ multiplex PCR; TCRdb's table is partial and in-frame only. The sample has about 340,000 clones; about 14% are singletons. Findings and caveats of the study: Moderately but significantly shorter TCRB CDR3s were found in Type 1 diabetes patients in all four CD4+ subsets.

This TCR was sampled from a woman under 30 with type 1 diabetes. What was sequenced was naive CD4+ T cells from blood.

CDR3 DNA sequence: TGTGCCAGCAGCTGGGCCCCACAAGAGACCCAGTACTTC. Its protein is CASSWAPQETQYF. V and J are TRBV7-9 and TRBJ2-5, with D uncertain. Germline lookup yields CDR1 SEHNR and CDR2 FQNEAQ (reference sequence). Trimming took off 4 bases at V and 2 bases at J, with 8 bases between the two ends. The CDR3 consists of 13 residues. The full variable domain, in which reference TRBV7-9 and TRBJ2-5 provide the parts outside the CDR3, is DTGVSQNPRHKITKRGQNVTFRCDPISEHNRLYWYRQTLGQGPEFLTYFQNEAQLEKSRLLSDRFSAERPKGSFSTLEIQRTEQGDSAMYLCASSWAPQETQYFGPGTRLLVL.